Presented here are 7 T cell receptor beta chains from one specimen sequenced in a study of T-cell reconstitution after alpha-beta-depleted transplantation in children. For TCRbeta, the library was prepared with unique molecular identifiers. One entry per CDR3 protein results from TCRdb running MiXCR on the PCR reads. The table has roughly 500,000 distinct CDR3 sequences, about 16% seen once. The input for sequencing was PBMCs from the stem cell graft donor, taken from the stem cell graft. The receptors were gathered from a human donor who donated a stem cell graft to a child with acute lymphoblastic leukemia.

This clonotype was found a few times. The chain joins TRBV5-1 to TRBJ2-4, with a weak D call TRBD1 (5 bases). Looked up from germline, CDR1 is SGHRS and CDR2 is YFSETQ. The CDR3 runs 19 residues. V was shortened by 5 bases and J by 3 bases, with 27 bases between the two germline ends. The CDR3 DNA reads TGCGCCAGCAGGAGCAGAATCCCCCAAGGGCCAACAGGCAAAAACATTCAGTACTTC. Its translation is CASRSRIPQGPTGKNIQYF. Combining the CDR3 with reference TRBV5-1 and TRBJ2-4 gives the whole variable domain KAGVTQTPRYLIKTRGQQVTLSCSPISGHRSVSWYQQTPGQGLQFLFEYFSETQRNKGNFPGRFSGRQFSNSRSEMNVSTLELGDSALYLCASRSRIPQGPTGKNIQYFGAGTRLSVL.

This clonotype was observed once. The V and J genes are TRBV7-8 and TRBJ2-7; D might be TRBD2 (6 bases). The CDR3 is 12 amino acids. V gave up 3 bases and J gave up 6 bases, with 9 bases separating them. In germline, CDR1 is SGHVS, CDR2 FQNEAQ. CDR3 sequence: CASSLTRPEQYF. CDR3 nucleotides: TGTGCCAGCAGCTTGACTAGGCCCGAGCAGTACTTC.

In this sample, this clonotype turned up a few times. The chain recombines TRBV6-1 with TRBJ2-5; D may correspond to TRBD1 or TRBD2 (6 bases each). Trimming removed 5 bases at V and 3 bases at J, with 13 bases between. The CDR3 covers 14 residues. Germline V gives CDR1 MNHNS, CDR2 SASEGT. CDR3 bases: TGTGCCAGCAGTAAGGGGGGCGTGGAAGAGACCCAGTACTTC. Amino acid sequence: CASSKGGVEETQYF.

In this sample, this clonotype turned up a few times. The genes are TRBV20-1 and TRBJ2-2, with a weak D call TRBD2 (6 bases). The CDR3 loop spans 15 amino acids. Germline loops: CDR1 DFQATT, CDR2 SNEGSKA (reference sequence). The V and J ends lost 0 bases and 4 bases respectively, with 12 bases between them. CDR3 DNA sequence: TGCAGTGCTAGAGATGCGGGACTTCTCACCGGGGAGCTGTTTTTT. Protein product: CSARDAGLLTGELFF.

Only a few counts were recorded for this clonotype. The chain is built from TRBV20-1 and TRBJ2-7, with TRBD2 matching 9 bases. Trimming took 0 bases from V and 3 from J; bases not matched to a gene: 12. Germline-derived CDR1 and CDR2 are DFQATT and SNEGSKA (reference sequence). The CDR3 sequence is 17 residues long. CDR3 DNA sequence: TGCAGTGCTAGAGAAGAGGGTAGCGGGAGTCGGCACTACGAGCAGTACTTC. It specifies CSAREEGSGSRHYEQYF.

The chain is built from TRBV27 and TRBJ2-2; D not resolved. From germline, CDR1 is MNHEY and CDR2 SMNVEV (reference sequence). CDR3 size: 14 residues. Trimming pared 8 bases from V and 5 bases from J, leaving 15 bases between. DNA for the CDR3: TGTGCCAGCGGTGACTCGTCGTTTACCGGGGAGCTGTTTTTT. Amino acid sequence: CASGDSSFTGELFF.

This clonotype was observed a handful of times. This chain connects TRBV11-2 to TRBJ2-3; TRBD1 agrees at 7 bases. The length of the CDR3 is 17 residues. Germline V gives CDR1 SGHAT, CDR2 FQNNGV. V shed 5 bases and J 8 bases; nucleotides not matched to a gene: 19. The DNA of the CDR3 is TGTGCCAGCAGCCCTCCGGGCCTACAGGGGAAGAGGGGTACGCAGTATTTT. Translating gives CASSPPGLQGKRGTQYF.